Below, 14 T cell receptor beta chains from the same sample are listed, as sequenced in a study of HIV-infected patients and healthy controls. Alpha and beta constant-region primers primed reverse transcription of around 500 ng RNA. Each of the alpha and beta chains got its own library through chain-specific third strand synthesis with indices. TCRdb independently ran MiXCR on the 5' RACE reads; one entry per CDR3 protein. The repertoire holds about 7,800 distinct CDR3 sequences, with approximately 6.1% as singletons. Whole blood was used without fractionation, so all unsorted peripheral T cells were included. The source material was blood, sampled before antiretroviral therapy. Source of these receptors: an adult with HIV infection.

By sample share, this clonotype is medium-sized. This sequence joins TRBV27 and TRBJ2-3; maybe TRBD2 (5 bases). The germline V gene has CDR1 MNHEY and CDR2 SMNVEV (reference sequence). V gave up 11 bases and J gave up 0 bases, with 9 bases separating them. This CDR3 is built from 12 residues. CDR3 nucleotide sequence: TGTGCCTCAAGGGAGAGCACAGATACGCAGTATTTT. Translated: CASRESTDTQYF.

By its share, this clonotype is medium-sized. The rearrangement links TRBV7-8 to TRBJ1-1; D is unclear. The V and J ends lost 0 bases and 10 bases respectively, with 12 bases between them. This CDR3 has 13 amino acids. Per the germline V gene, CDR1 is SGHVS and CDR2 is FQNEAQ. The CDR3 here is CASSLASRGGAFF. As DNA, the CDR3 is TGTGCCAGCAGCTTAGCTTCCAGAGGTGGAGCTTTCTTT.

This clonotype is labeled medium-sized. V is TRBV20-1 and J is TRBJ1-5, with 7 bases matching TRBD1. Germline trimming cut 4 bases from V and 7 bases from J; bases unmatched to any gene: 4. CDR1 and CDR2 (germline): DFQATT, SNEGSKA (reference sequence). CDR3 length: 12 residues. CDR3: CSANTGAQPQHF. The CDR3 DNA is TGCAGTGCTAATACAGGGGCCCAGCCCCAGCATTTT.

Relative to its sample, this clonotype is medium-sized (0.01 to 0.1%). The gene calls are TRBV20-1 and TRBJ2-2; D is possibly TRBD2 (6 bases). V lost 2 bases to trimming and J lost 7 bases, with 14 bases between them. The germline V gene encodes CDR1 DFQATT and CDR2 SNEGSKA (reference sequence). This CDR3 is 14 amino acids long. CDR3 sequence reads: CSARSRGGGGELFF. The CDR3 DNA reads as TGCAGTGCTAGATCGCGGGGCGGTGGCGGGGAGCTGTTTTTT.

This clonotype came up many times. V and J are TRBV5-1 and TRBJ2-3; no definite D call. V lost 4 bases and J lost 0, with 21 bases in between. Germline lookup yields CDR1 SGHRS and CDR2 YFSETQ. The CDR3 is 18 residues long. CDR3 in amino acids: CASSPTVATTISTDTQYF. The CDR3 nucleotides read TGCGCCAGCAGCCCTACAGTCGCCACAACTATTAGCACAGATACGCAGTATTTT.

This clonotype has a count of ten or more. The CDR3 loop reads CSARDKASTDTQYF. As DNA, the CDR3 is TGCAGTGCTAGAGATAAAGCTTCCACAGATACGCAGTATTTT. This chain links TRBV20-1 with TRBJ2-3; no clear D gene. The V and J ends lost 0 bases and 2 bases respectively, with 9 bases between them. This CDR3 is 14 amino acids long. Germline V gives CDR1 DFQATT, CDR2 SNEGSKA (reference sequence).

This clonotype is medium-sized by share. The chain combines TRBV4-2 with TRBJ2-7; D is perhaps TRBD2 (6 bases). Germline V gene lookup returns CDR1 LGHNA and CDR2 YNFKEQ. V was cut by 1 base and J by 1 base, with 8 bases left in between. The CDR3 length is 14 residues. The CDR3 coding sequence is TGTGCCAGCAGCCAAGCGGCGGGGTCCTACGAGCAGTACTTC. Protein product: CASSQAAGSYEQYF.

This clonotype is labeled as medium-sized (0.01 to 0.1%). The J gene is TRBJ2-7, the V gene TRBV5-1, with D tentatively TRBD2 (6 bases). This CDR3 has 11 amino acids. Germline V gene lookup returns CDR1 SGHRS and CDR2 YFSETQ. The CDR3 reads CASSSPLPGSV. The CDR3 region has the DNA TGCGCCAGCAGCTCCCCCCTGCCCGGGAGCGTC.

There are many counts of this clonotype. V and J are TRBV7-8 and TRBJ2-3; D is undetermined. CDR3 length equals 15 residues. Between the trimmed V and J ends, which lost 5 bases and 0 bases, there was a span of 12 bases. CDR1 and CDR2 from the germline V gene are SGHVS and FQNEAQ. The CDR3 sequence: CASSPEGLSTDTQYF. As DNA, the CDR3 is TGTGCCAGCAGCCCCGAAGGCCTCAGCACAGATACGCAGTATTTT.

This clonotype was seen many times. The chain uses TRBV3-1 and TRBJ1-2; TRBD1 matches at 8 bases. Trimming took 0 bases from V and 8 from J; bases not matched to a gene: 8. From germline, CDR1 is LGHDT and CDR2 YNNKEL (reference sequence). The CDR3 sequence is 15 residues long. The CDR3 region has the DNA TGTGCCAGCAGCCAAGACGGACAGGGAGAGTGGGGCTACACCTTC. This translates into CASSQDGQGEWGYTF. Full variable domain (rest looked up from reference TRBV3-1 and TRBJ1-2): DTAVSQTPKYLVTQMGNDKSIKCEQNLGHDTMYWYKQDSKKFLKIMFSYNNKELIINETVPNRFSPKSPDKAHLNLHINSLELGDSAVYFCASSQDGQGEWGYTFGSGTRLTVV.

The sample holds a few counts of this clonotype. This chain's CDR3 is CSARVMYTGELFF. The CDR3 DNA reads as TGCAGTGCTAGGGTTATGTACACCGGGGAGCTGTTTTTT. The chain carries TRBV20-1 and TRBJ2-2; no clear D gene. Germline V gene data show CDR1 as DFQATT and CDR2 as SNEGSKA (reference sequence). The V end lost 3 bases, the J end lost 3 bases, and 8 bases lay between the germline ends. This CDR3 region has 13 residues.

Judged by abundance, this clonotype is medium-sized. This chain links TRBV27 with TRBJ2-7, with D perhaps assigned TRBD1 or TRBD2 (5 bases each). The CDR3 consists of 14 residues. The V end was cut by 2 bases, the J end by 5 bases, with 13 bases between. Germline V gives CDR1 MNHEY, CDR2 SMNVEV (reference sequence). CDR3 in amino acids: CASSLLGGSDEQYF. CDR3 in DNA: TGTGCCAGCAGTTTACTTGGGGGTAGCGACGAGCAGTACTTC.

This clonotype was seen at least ten times. The chain carries TRBV5-1 and TRBJ2-7; 7 positions match TRBD1. The V gene's germline CDR1 is SGHRS and CDR2 YFSETQ. The CDR3 totals 15 residues. V dropped 2 bases and J dropped 0; count of bases not matched to a gene: 5. The CDR3 loop reads CASSFGAGGSYEQYF. The CDR3 region has the DNA TGCGCCAGCAGCTTCGGGGCAGGGGGCTCCTACGAGCAGTACTTC.

This clonotype appeared many times. J is TRBJ2-3 and V is TRBV9; 9 positions agree with TRBD2. The CDR3 has 17 amino acids. Trimming took 4 bases from V and 9 from J; bases not matched to a gene: 18. Germline CDR1 is SGDLS and CDR2 is YYNGEE. The CDR3 DNA is TGTGCCAGCAGCACACCCCCGGGGCTAGCGGGGTTGGAGACGCAGTATTTT. Protein product: CASSTPPGLAGLETQYF.